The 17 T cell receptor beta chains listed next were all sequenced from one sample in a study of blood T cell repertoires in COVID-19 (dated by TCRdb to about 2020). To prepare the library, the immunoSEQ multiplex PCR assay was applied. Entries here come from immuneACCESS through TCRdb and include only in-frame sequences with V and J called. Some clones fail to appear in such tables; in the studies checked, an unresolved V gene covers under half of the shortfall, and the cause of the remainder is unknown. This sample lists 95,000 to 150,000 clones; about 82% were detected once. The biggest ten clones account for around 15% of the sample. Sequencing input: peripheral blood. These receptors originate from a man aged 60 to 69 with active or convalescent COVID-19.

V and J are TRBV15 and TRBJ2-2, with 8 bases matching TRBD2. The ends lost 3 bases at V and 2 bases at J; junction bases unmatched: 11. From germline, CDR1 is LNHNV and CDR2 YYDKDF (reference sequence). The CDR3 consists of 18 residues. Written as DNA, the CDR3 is TGTGCCACCAGCAGGGGCTCTGATAGCGGGGTTAACACCGGGGAGCTGTTTTTT. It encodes CATSRGSDSGVNTGELFF. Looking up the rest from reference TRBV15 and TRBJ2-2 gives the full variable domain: DAMVIQNPRYQVTQFGKPVTLSCSQTLNHNVMYWYQQKSSQAPKLLFHYYDKDFNNEADTPDNFQSRRPNTSFCFLDIRSPGLGDTAMYLCATSRGSDSGVNTGELFFGEGSRLTVL.

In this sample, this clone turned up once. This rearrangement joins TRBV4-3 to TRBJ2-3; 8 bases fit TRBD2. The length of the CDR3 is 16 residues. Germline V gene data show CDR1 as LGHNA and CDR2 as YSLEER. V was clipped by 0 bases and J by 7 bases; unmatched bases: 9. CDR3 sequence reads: CASSQEIGTSGNTQYF. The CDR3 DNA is TGCGCCAGCAGCCAAGAGATCGGCACTAGCGGAAATACGCAGTATTTT.

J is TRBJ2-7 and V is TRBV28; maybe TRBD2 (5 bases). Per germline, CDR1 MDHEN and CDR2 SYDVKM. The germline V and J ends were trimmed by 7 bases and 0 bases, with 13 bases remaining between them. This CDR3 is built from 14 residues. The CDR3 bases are TGTGCCAGCACTCCGGCGGGTGTCTCCTACGAGCAGTACTTC. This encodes CASTPAGVSYEQYF.

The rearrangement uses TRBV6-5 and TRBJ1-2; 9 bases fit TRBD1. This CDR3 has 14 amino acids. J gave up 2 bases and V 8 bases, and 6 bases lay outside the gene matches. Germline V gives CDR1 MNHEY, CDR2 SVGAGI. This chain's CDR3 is CASSTGGWNYGYTF. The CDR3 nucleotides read TGTGCCAGCTCCACAGGGGGCTGGAACTATGGCTACACCTTC.

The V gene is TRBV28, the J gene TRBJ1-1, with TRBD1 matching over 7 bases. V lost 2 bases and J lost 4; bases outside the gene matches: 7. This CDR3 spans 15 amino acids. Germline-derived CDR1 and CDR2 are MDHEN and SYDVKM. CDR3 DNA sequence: TGTGCCAGCAGTTTACCCAGGGGGGAGAGCACTGAAGCTTTCTTT. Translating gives CASSLPRGESTEAFF.

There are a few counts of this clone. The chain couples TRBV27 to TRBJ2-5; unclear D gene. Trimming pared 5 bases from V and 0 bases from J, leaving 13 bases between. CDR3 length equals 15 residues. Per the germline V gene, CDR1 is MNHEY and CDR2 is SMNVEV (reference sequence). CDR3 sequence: CASSPTPGYQETQYF. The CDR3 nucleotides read TGTGCCAGCAGTCCTACCCCCGGGTACCAAGAGACCCAGTACTTC.

CDR3 DNA sequence: TGTGCCAGCAGGGGGACAGGTCTAAGAAATCAGCCCCAGCATTTT. Protein product: CASRGTGLRNQPQHF. J is TRBJ1-5 and V is TRBV28; 8 bases align to TRBD1. The CDR3 loop spans 15 amino acids. The V and J ends lost 6 bases and 4 bases, in that order; junction bases with no gene match: 8. Germline values: CDR1 MDHEN, CDR2 SYDVKM.

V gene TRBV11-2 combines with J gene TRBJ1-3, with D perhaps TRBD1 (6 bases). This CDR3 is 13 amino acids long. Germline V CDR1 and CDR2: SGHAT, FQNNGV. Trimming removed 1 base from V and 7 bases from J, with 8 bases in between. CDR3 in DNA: TGTGCCAGCAGCTTAGGGCAGGGGAACACCATATATTTT. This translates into CASSLGQGNTIYF. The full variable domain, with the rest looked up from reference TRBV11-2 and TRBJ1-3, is EAGVAQSPRYKIIEKRQSVAFWCNPISGHATLYWYQQILGQGPKLLIQFQNNGVVDDSQLPKDRFSAERLKGVDSTLKIQPAKLEDSAVYLCASSLGQGNTIYFGEGSWLTVV.

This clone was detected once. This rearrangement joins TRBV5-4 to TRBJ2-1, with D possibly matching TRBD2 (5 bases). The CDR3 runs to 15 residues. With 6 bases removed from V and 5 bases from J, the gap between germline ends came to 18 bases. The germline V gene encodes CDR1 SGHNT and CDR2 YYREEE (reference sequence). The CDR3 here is CASIAGQTTNNEQFF. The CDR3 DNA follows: TGTGCCAGCATCGCGGGCCAGACCACGAACAATGAGCAGTTCTTC.

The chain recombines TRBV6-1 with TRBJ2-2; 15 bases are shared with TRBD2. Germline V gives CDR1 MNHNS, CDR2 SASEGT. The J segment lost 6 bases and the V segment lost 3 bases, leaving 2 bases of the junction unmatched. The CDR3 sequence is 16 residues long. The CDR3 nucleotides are TGTGCCAGCAGTGACTGGACTAGCGGGAGGGCCGGGGAGCTGTTTTTT. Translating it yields CASSDWTSGRAGELFF.

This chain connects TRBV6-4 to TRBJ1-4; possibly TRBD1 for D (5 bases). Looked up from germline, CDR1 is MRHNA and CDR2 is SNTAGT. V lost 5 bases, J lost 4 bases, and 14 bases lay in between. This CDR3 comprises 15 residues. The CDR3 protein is CASSKSTERNEKLFF. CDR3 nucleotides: TGTGCCAGCAGTAAGTCGACAGAGCGTAATGAAAAACTGTTTTTT.

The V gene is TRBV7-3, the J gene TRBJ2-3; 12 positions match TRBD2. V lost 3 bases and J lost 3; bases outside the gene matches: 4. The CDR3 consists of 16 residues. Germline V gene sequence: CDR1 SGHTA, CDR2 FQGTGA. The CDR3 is CASSLLLAGGTDTQYF. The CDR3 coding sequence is TGTGCCAGCAGCTTGTTACTAGCGGGAGGTACAGATACGCAGTATTTT.

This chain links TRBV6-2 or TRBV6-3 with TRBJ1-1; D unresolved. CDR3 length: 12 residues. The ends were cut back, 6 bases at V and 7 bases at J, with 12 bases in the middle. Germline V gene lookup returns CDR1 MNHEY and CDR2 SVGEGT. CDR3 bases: TGTGCCAGCAGCCCACCCCGAGGTGAAGCTTTCTTT. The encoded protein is CASSPPRGEAFF.

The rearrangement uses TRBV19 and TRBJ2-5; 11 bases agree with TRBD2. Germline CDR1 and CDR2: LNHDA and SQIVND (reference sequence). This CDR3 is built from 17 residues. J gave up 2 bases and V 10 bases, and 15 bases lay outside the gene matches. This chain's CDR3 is CATAGTSGFIRQETQYF. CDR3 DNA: TGTGCCACCGCCGGGACTAGCGGATTCATTAGGCAAGAGACCCAGTACTTC.

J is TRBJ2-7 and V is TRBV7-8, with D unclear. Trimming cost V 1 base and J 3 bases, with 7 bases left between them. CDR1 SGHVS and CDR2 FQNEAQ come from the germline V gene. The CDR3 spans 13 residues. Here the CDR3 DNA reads TGTGCCAGCAGCTTAGGGGCTCTCTACGAGCAGTACTTC. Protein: CASSLGALYEQYF.

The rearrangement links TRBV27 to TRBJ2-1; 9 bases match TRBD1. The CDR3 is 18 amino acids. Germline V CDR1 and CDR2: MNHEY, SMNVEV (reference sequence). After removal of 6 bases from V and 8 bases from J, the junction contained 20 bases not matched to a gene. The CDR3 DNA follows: TGTGCCAGCAGCTACACTACCTCCCCGGGACAGGGCGGGGATGAGCAGTTCTTC. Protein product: CASSYTTSPGQGGDEQFF.

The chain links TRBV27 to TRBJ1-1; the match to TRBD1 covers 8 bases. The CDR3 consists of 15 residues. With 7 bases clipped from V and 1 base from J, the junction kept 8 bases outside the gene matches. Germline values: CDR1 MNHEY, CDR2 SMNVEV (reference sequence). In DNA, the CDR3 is TGTGCCAGCACTTACCCCGGGACAGGGAACACTGAAGCTTTCTTT. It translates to CASTYPGTGNTEAFF.